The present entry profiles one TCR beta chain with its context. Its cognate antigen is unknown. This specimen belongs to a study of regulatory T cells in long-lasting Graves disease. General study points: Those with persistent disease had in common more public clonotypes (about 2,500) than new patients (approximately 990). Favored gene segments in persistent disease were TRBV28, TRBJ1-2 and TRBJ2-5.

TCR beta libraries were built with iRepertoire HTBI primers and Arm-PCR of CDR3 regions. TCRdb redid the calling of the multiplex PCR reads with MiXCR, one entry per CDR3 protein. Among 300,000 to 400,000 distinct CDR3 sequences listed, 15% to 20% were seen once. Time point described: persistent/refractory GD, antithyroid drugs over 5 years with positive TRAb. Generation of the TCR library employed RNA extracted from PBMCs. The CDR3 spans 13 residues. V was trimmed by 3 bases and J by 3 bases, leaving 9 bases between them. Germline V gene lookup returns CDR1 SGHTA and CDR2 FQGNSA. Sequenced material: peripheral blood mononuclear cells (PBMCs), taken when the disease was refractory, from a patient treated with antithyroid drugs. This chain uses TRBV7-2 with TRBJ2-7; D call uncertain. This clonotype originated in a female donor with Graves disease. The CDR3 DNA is TGTGCCAGCAGCTTTTCCCTGTTCTACGAGCAGTACTTC. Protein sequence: CASSFSLFYEQYF.